This TCR beta chain was documented in a study of long-term antiretroviral therapy in people with HIV. Trimming removed 4 bases from V and 7 bases from J, with 13 bases in between. The CDR3 contains 13 residues. Germline lookup yields CDR1 SGHTA and CDR2 FQGTGA. Run at survey level, the immunoSEQ assay was version v3.0. Sequenced by immunoSEQ multiplex PCR; TCRdb stores in-frame clones only, minus some. Of approximately 17,000 clones listed, roughly 80% were seen once; the top ten hold about 15%. The sample here was unsorted PBMCs, taken roughly 2.5 years before starting antiretroviral therapy. This TCR came from a woman aged 45-60 years with HIV. The chain joins TRBV7-3 to TRBJ2-5; tentatively, D is TRBD1 (6 bases). CDR3: CASSSTTGGTQYF. DNA of the CDR3: TGTGCCAGCAGCTCCACGACAGGTGGGACCCAGTACTTC.